Each of the 8 T cell receptor beta chains below was sequenced from the same sample in a study of cytomegalovirus exposure and HLA in healthy donors. The PCR used 60 Vbeta and 13 Jbeta primers. Here immunoSEQ multiplex PCR was the method, and the copy in TCRdb shows in-frame clones only, minus some. The sample records 120,000 or so clones, roughly three quarters being singletons. Sample: PBMCs. These TCRs come from a man aged 50-60 years in good health and CMV-seropositive.

The chain carries TRBV11-2 and TRBJ2-2, with D unresolved. The CDR3 is 15 residues long. The ends were cut back, 1 base at V and 5 bases at J, with 11 bases in the middle. Looked up from germline, CDR1 is SGHAT and CDR2 is FQNNGV. Here the CDR3 DNA reads TGTGCCAGCAGCTTAGCTTTAACTTATACCGGGGAGCTGTTTTTT. This encodes CASSLALTYTGELFF.

J is TRBJ2-1 and V is TRBV5-6, with 11 bases matching TRBD2. Germline V gene data show CDR1 as SGHDT and CDR2 as YYEEEE. The CDR3 is 16 amino acids. V gave up 4 bases and J gave up 8 bases; unmatched junction bases: 11. CDR3 residues: CASSHDSGGAFDEQFF. As DNA, the CDR3 is TGTGCCAGCAGCCACGATAGCGGGGGGGCCTTCGATGAGCAGTTCTTC.

The chain joins TRBV5-1 to TRBJ2-3; D is ambiguous. CDR1 and CDR2 (germline): SGHRS, YFSETQ. CDR3 length equals 15 residues. V was cut by 1 base and J by 0 bases, with 9 bases left in between. Here the CDR3 DNA reads TGCGCCAGCAGCTTGTTGGGCCCGAGCACAGATACGCAGTATTTT. Translation: CASSLLGPSTDTQYF. Drawing the rest from reference TRBV5-1 and TRBJ2-3, the complete variable domain is KAGVTQTPRYLIKTRGQQVTLSCSPISGHRSVSWYQQTPGQGLQFLFEYFSETQRNKGNFPGRFSGRQFSNSRSEMNVSTLELGDSALYLCASSLLGPSTDTQYFGPGTRLTVL.

The V and J genes are TRBV19 and TRBJ1-1; TRBD1 aligns across 9 bases. The CDR3 has 16 amino acids. Germline assignment: CDR1 LNHDA and CDR2 SQIVND (reference sequence). The junction had 11 bases not matched to a gene; V was cut back by 3 bases and J by 6 bases. The CDR3 sequence: CASSIGTGLVWAEAFF. DNA of the CDR3: TGTGCCAGTAGTATCGGGACAGGGTTGGTCTGGGCTGAAGCTTTCTTT.

The chain has TRBV5-6 and TRBJ1-6; D ambiguous. Germline V lookup: CDR1 SGHDT, CDR2 YYEEEE. Trimming took 0 bases from V and 9 from J, leaving 7 bases between them. The CDR3 loop spans 13 amino acids. For the CDR3, the DNA is TGTGCCAGCAGCTTGGACACATTTTCACCCCTCCACTTT. It yields the protein CASSLDTFSPLHF.

The rearrangement joins TRBV6-6 to TRBJ1-5; D is undetermined. V lost 4 bases, J lost 0 bases, and 10 bases lay in between. The CDR3 runs 15 residues. The V gene's germline CDR1 is MNHNY and CDR2 SVGAGI (reference sequence). CDR3 in DNA: TGTGCCAGCAGTTTATCGGTATATAGCAATCAGCCCCAGCATTTT. Translated, it gives CASSLSVYSNQPQHF.

The rearrangement joins TRBV13 to TRBJ2-7; TRBD2 agrees at 7 bases. The CDR3 runs to 15 residues. Unmatched junction bases numbered 6, after V lost 0 bases and J lost 4 bases. Per germline, CDR1 PRHDT and CDR2 FYEKMQ (reference sequence). The CDR3 here is CASSLGGGKLYEQYF. The CDR3 DNA sequence: TGTGCCAGCAGCTTAGGGGGGGGGAAACTTTACGAGCAGTACTTC.

This clone was counted once. The V gene is TRBV10-3, the J gene TRBJ2-1, with 8 bases aligning to TRBD2. The CDR3 is 15 amino acids. The germline CDR1 and CDR2 sequences are ENHRY and SYGVKD. The V gene end was trimmed by 4 bases and the J gene end by 4 bases; junction bases not matched to a gene: 6. The CDR3 DNA reads as TGTGCCATCAGTGGGGTGCGGGGGGATTACAATGAGCAGTTCTTC. Residues: CAISGVRGDYNEQFF.